Only a few counts were recorded for the clone carrying this T cell receptor (beta chain). Its antigen is not known. Stated treatment: roughly 11-day PBMC culture with coronavirus spike peptide pools or control peptides (ViraFEST assay). Cultured CD4+ T cell DNA was sequenced using the Oncomine TCR Beta short-read assay. TCRdb analysed the PCR reads with MiXCR anew, one entry per CDR3 protein. The sample consists of about 7,600 distinct CDR3 sequences, roughly a fifth of them appearing once. This sample is part of a study of vaccination and CD4 T cells after COVID-19. Across the study: There were six male and four female convalescents, and two of them were Hispanic.

General study results and limits: When vaccine-specific clones from convalescent patients were examined, 304 of 307 were spike mono-reactive.

The sequence was obtained from a human donor who had recovered from COVID-19. This specimen was CD4+ T cells from blood, cultured in vitro, taken after SARS-CoV-2 vaccination.

The CDR3 is CASSYEQYF. CDR3 nucleotide sequence: TGTGCCAGCAGTTACGAGCAGTACTTC. This chain links TRBV6-5 with TRBJ2-7; D is unresolved. Germline V gene data show CDR1 as MNHEY and CDR2 as SVGAGI. Between the trimmed V and J ends, which lost 2 bases and 7 bases, there was a span of 0 bases. This CDR3 has 9 residues.